Presented here are 19 T cell receptor beta chains from one specimen sequenced in a study of identical twins. MiXCR was run by TCRdb on the 5' RACE reads, yielding one entry per CDR3 protein. The sample records roughly 250,000 distinct CDR3 sequences, 11% to 15% being singletons. Sequenced input: memory (CD45RO+) T cells sorted from blood. Receptors were obtained from a woman aged 18-29 years in good health.

This clonotype has a count of ten or more. The gene calls are TRBV7-8 and TRBJ1-1; tentative D call: TRBD1 (6 bases). CDR1 and CDR2 (germline): SGHVS, FQNEAQ. V was clipped by 5 bases and J by 2 bases, with 9 bases between them. The CDR3 is 13 amino acids. The CDR3, as DNA: TGTGCCAGCAGCAAGACAGGTAACACTGAAGCTTTCTTT. The encoded protein is CASSKTGNTEAFF.

There are many counts of this clonotype. The chain combines TRBV4-3 with TRBJ2-1, with a weak D call TRBD2 (5 bases). The V gene lost 0 bases and the J gene lost 4 bases, with 13 bases spanning the gap. Germline lookup yields CDR1 LGHNA and CDR2 YSLEER. This CDR3 has 16 residues. CDR3 coding DNA: TGCGCCAGCAGCCAAGATACCAGCGGAGGTTACAATGAGCAGTTCTTC. Protein: CASSQDTSGGYNEQFF.

This clonotype was picked up a small number of times. V usage is TRBV7-2 and J usage is TRBJ2-3; D is undetermined. The germline V and J ends were trimmed by 0 bases and 4 bases, with 8 bases remaining between them. The CDR3 length is 14 residues. The V gene's germline CDR1 is SGHTA and CDR2 FQGNSA. The CDR3 nucleotides are TGTGCCAGCAGCTTAGCTCTCGAGGCAGATACGCAGTATTTT. Protein product: CASSLALEADTQYF. Supplemented by reference TRBV7-2 and TRBJ2-3, the full variable domain reads GAGVSQSPSNKVTEKGKDVELRCDPISGHTALYWYRQSLGQGLEFLIYFQGNSAPDKSGLPSDRFSAERTGGSVSTLTIQRTQQEDSAVYLCASSLALEADTQYFGPGTRLTVL.

The table lists this clonotype with a few counts. The rearrangement joins TRBV12-3 or TRBV12-4 to TRBJ2-3; no clear D. The CDR3 extends over 12 amino acids. Trimming shortened V by 9 bases and J by 2 bases, and 9 bases separated the two germline ends. CDR3 nucleotide sequence: TGTGCCAGTGGACCAACCACAGATACGCAGTATTTT. Its protein product is CASGPTTDTQYF.

J is TRBJ2-1 and V is TRBV12-3 or TRBV12-4, with 9 bases lining up with TRBD2. V was pared by 8 bases and J by 5 bases, with 10 bases of the junction left unmatched. The CDR3 sequence is 15 residues long. The CDR3 region is CASRRPAGGDNEQFF. CDR3 DNA: TGTGCCAGCCGAAGGCCCGCGGGGGGGGACAATGAGCAGTTCTTC.

In this sample, this clonotype turned up a few times. The rearrangement links TRBV7-9 to TRBJ2-7; D is ambiguous. Deletions cut 4 bases from V and 6 bases from J, with 7 bases between. CDR3 length equals 11 residues. Germline CDR1 reads SEHNR; CDR2 reads FQNEAQ (reference sequence). CDR3 sequence reads: CASSSWGEQYF. CDR3 bases: TGTGCCAGCAGCTCTTGGGGCGAGCAGTACTTC. The complete variable domain, with remaining parts taken from reference TRBV7-9 and TRBJ2-7, reads DTGVSQNPRHKITKRGQNVTFRCDPISEHNRLYWYRQTLGQGPEFLTYFQNEAQLEKSRLLSDRFSAERPKGSFSTLEIQRTEQGDSAMYLCASSSWGEQYFGPGTRLTVT.

The sample holds a few counts of this clonotype. This chain joins TRBV7-2 and TRBJ2-3; 7 nucleotides align to TRBD2. The CDR3 length is 17 residues. The V and J ends lost 0 bases and 1 base, in that order; junction bases with no gene match: 7. Germline CDR1 reads SGHTA; CDR2 reads FQGNSA. The CDR3 spells CASSLARWGGRTDTQYF. The CDR3 DNA is TGTGCCAGCAGCTTAGCGCGGTGGGGGGGTCGCACAGATACGCAGTATTTT.

The rearrangement joins TRBV20-1 to TRBJ2-1, with D maybe TRBD2 (6 bases). The CDR3 is 15 residues long. Germline V CDR1 and CDR2: DFQATT, SNEGSKA (reference sequence). Trimming shortened V by 0 bases and J by 0 bases, and 9 bases separated the two germline ends. CDR3 sequence (DNA): TGCAGTGCTAGAGATGGGGGGAGCTCCTACAATGAGCAGTTCTTC. This gives the protein CSARDGGSSYNEQFF.

In nucleotides, the CDR3 is TGTGCCACCAGCAGTCCCGGGACAGGGGGCGCTTCTGGGGCCAACGTCCTGACTTTC. Protein sequence: CATSSPGTGGASGANVLTF. The chain employs TRBV15 and TRBJ2-6; TRBD1 matches 12 bases. The germline CDR1 and CDR2 sequences are LNHNV and YYDKDF (reference sequence). The CDR3 spans 19 residues. J gave up 1 base and V 3 bases, and 7 bases lay outside the gene matches.

The chain recombines TRBV7-2 with TRBJ2-7; D is possibly TRBD2 (5 bases). The CDR3 is 14 amino acids. Per the germline V gene, CDR1 is SGHTA and CDR2 is FQGNSA. Deletions cut 0 bases from V and 5 bases from J, with 11 bases between. Here the CDR3 DNA reads TGTGCCAGCAGCTTAGCGAGCGGACCCCACGAGCAGTACTTC. Amino acids: CASSLASGPHEQYF. Full variable domain (missing parts from reference TRBV7-2 and TRBJ2-7): GAGVSQSPSNKVTEKGKDVELRCDPISGHTALYWYRQSLGQGLEFLIYFQGNSAPDKSGLPSDRFSAERTGGSVSTLTIQRTQQEDSAVYLCASSLASGPHEQYFGPGTRLTVT.

This chain links TRBV9 with TRBJ2-7; D is unclear. The CDR3 sequence is 14 residues long. CDR1 SGDLS and CDR2 YYNGEE come from the germline V gene. The germline V and J ends were trimmed by 4 bases and 0 bases, with 11 bases remaining between them. The CDR3: CASSPRPDSYEQYF. CDR3 nucleotides: TGTGCCAGCAGCCCCCGACCTGACTCCTACGAGCAGTACTTC.

This clonotype was detected a few times. The V call is TRBV12-3 or TRBV12-4, the J call TRBJ1-1; D perhaps matches TRBD1 (5 bases). This CDR3 comprises 17 residues. The V and J ends lost 5 bases and 7 bases respectively, with 26 bases between them. The CDR3, as DNA: TGTGCCAGCAGTCCTCACCCCTTACCGAGGGGCACGAGTGAAGCTTTCTTT. Its protein product is CASSPHPLPRGTSEAFF.

The chain combines TRBV20-1 with TRBJ1-1, with 9 positions matching TRBD1. This CDR3 region has 12 residues. Trimming took 6 bases from V and 4 from J; bases not matched to a gene: 3. Germline V lookup: CDR1 DFQATT, CDR2 SNEGSKA (reference sequence). This CDR3 reads CSATDRGTEAFF. CDR3 DNA: TGCAGTGCAACGGACAGGGGCACTGAAGCTTTCTTT.

The V call is TRBV20-1, the J call TRBJ1-4, with 7 bases that match TRBD1. This CDR3 spans 15 amino acids. Trimming cost V 2 bases and J 3 bases; bases outside gene matches: 6. CDR1 and CDR2 (germline): DFQATT, SNEGSKA (reference sequence). The CDR3 is CSARSPGTANEKLFF. CDR3 in DNA: TGCAGTGCTAGATCACCCGGGACAGCTAATGAAAAACTGTTTTTT.

The chain carries TRBV6-4 and TRBJ2-3; 16 positions agree with TRBD2. V dropped 2 bases and J dropped 4; count of bases not matched to a gene: 0. Germline values: CDR1 MRHNA, CDR2 SNTAGT. The CDR3 spans 16 residues. The CDR3 region has the DNA TGTGCCAGCAGTGACGGGACTAGCGGGGGGGCAGATACGCAGTATTTT. Its protein product is CASSDGTSGGADTQYF.

The genes are TRBV7-8 and TRBJ2-3, with D perhaps being TRBD1 or TRBD2 (5 bases each). This CDR3 spans 16 amino acids. CDR1 SGHVS and CDR2 FQNEAQ come from the germline V gene. V was clipped by 2 bases and J by 2 bases, with 14 bases between them. The CDR3 loop reads CASSLFMGVDTDTQYF. The DNA of the CDR3 is TGTGCCAGCAGCTTATTTATGGGGGTAGACACAGATACGCAGTATTTT. The whole variable domain, remainder taken from reference TRBV7-8 and TRBJ2-3, is GAGVSQSPRYKVAKRGQDVALRCDPISGHVSLFWYQQALGQGPEFLTYFQNEAQLDKSGLPSDRFFAERPEGSVSTLKIQRTQQEDSAVYLCASSLFMGVDTDTQYFGPGTRLTVL.

The table lists this clonotype with a few counts. The rearrangement uses TRBV9 and TRBJ2-2; 8 bases line up with TRBD2. This CDR3 is 16 amino acids long. CDR1 and CDR2 from the germline V gene are SGDLS and YYNGEE. The V and J ends lost 3 bases and 4 bases, in that order; junction bases with no gene match: 8. CDR3 amino acids: CASSDFGLASTGELFF. The CDR3 nucleotides are TGTGCCAGCAGCGACTTCGGACTAGCCTCCACCGGGGAGCTGTTTTTT.

In this sample, this clonotype turned up a few times. The V gene is TRBV7-9, the J gene TRBJ1-1; weak D call: TRBD1 (5 bases). This CDR3 is 12 amino acids long. V dropped 2 bases and J dropped 8 bases, with 9 bases sitting between them. Germline V gives CDR1 SEHNR, CDR2 FQNEAQ (reference sequence). CDR3 sequence reads: CASSLYSGEAFF. DNA for the CDR3: TGTGCCAGCAGCTTATATTCAGGGGAAGCTTTCTTT.

A few counts support this clonotype. The V call is TRBV20-1, the J call TRBJ1-2; D call uncertain. The CDR3 consists of 13 residues. With 5 bases removed from V and 7 bases from J, the gap between germline ends came to 17 bases. Looked up from germline, CDR1 is DFQATT and CDR2 is SNEGSKA (reference sequence). CDR3 in DNA: TGCAGTGCTCCGGTCCAGGTTTTTAGTGGCTACACCTTC. Amino acid sequence: CSAPVQVFSGYTF.